This is a list of T cell receptor beta chains from one sample in a study of CD8+ T cells in alopecia areata. The protocol was immunoSEQ multiplex PCR, while the TCRdb copy is restricted to in-frame clones and leaves out a portion. The data show about 130,000 clones, around 50% seen once. The sequenced sample was CD4+ T cells sorted from blood, obtained at week 0. These receptors were taken from a human donor with alopecia areata. CDR3s include the opening cysteine and the closing phenylalanine or tryptophan. D genes are given only for firm matches. Some rows mark clone size as missing; the rest say once, few, many or name a class of expanded clone.

clone_size,j_call,v_call,d_call,cdr3_nt,cdr3_aa
few,TRBJ2-7,TRBV2,.,TGTGCCAGCACTGCTTACGGGATGTCGCGCGAGCAGTACTTC,CASTAYGMSREQYF
few,TRBJ2-5,TRBV2,.,TGTGCCAGCAGTGAAGAGCGGACCCAAGAGACCCAGTACTTC,CASSEERTQETQYF
few,TRBJ2-7,TRBV5-1,.,TGCGCCAGCAGCTTGGACTATGCCTACGAGCAGTACTTC,CASSLDYAYEQYF
.,TRBJ2-1,TRBV7-9,TRBD1,TGTGCCAGCAGCTTAAACAGGGGGCGGGGACGCTCCTACAATGAGCAGTTCTTC,CASSLNRGRGRSYNEQFF
.,TRBJ2-7,TRBV7-2,TRBD1,TGTGCCAGCAGCTTCTCGGGACAGGGGGCCTACGAGCAGTACTTC,CASSFSGQGAYEQYF
few,TRBJ1-5,TRBV30,TRBD1,TGTGCCTGGAGCCGAGGACAGGGTGACCAGCCCCAGCATTTT,CAWSRGQGDQPQHF
.,TRBJ2-2,TRBV28,.,TGTGCCAGCGGCCTCGACAGGCTGGGCGGGGAGCTGTTTTTT,CASGLDRLGGELFF
.,TRBJ1-5,TRBV5-1,.,TGCGCCAGCAGCTTGTCAGTGGACCAGCCCCAGCATTTT,CASSLSVDQPQHF
few,TRBJ2-1,TRBV19,.,TGTGCCAGTAGTATTGTCGGACGGAACAATGAGCAGTTCTTC,CASSIVGRNNEQFF
.,TRBJ1-6,TRBV5-1,.,TGCGCCAGCAGCCAGGAGGAGAATTCACCCCTCCACTTT,CASSQEENSPLHF
.,TRBJ2-5,TRBV7-2,.,TGTGCTTCCGGGGGGCACGAAGGTTCCTGGGAGACCCAGTACTTC,CASGGHEGSWETQYF
.,TRBJ2-5,TRBV2,.,TGTGCCAGCAGCCGGGGGATAAAAGAGACCCAGTACTTC,CASSRGIKETQYF
.,TRBJ2-3,TRBV7-2,TRBD2,TGTGCCAGCACCTGGACTAGCGGGAGCACAGATACGCAGTATTTT,CASTWTSGSTDTQYF
.,TRBJ2-5,TRBV7-2,.,TGTGCCAGCAGGAAAAACGCCGGGGTCTCAGAGACCCAGTACTTC,CASRKNAGVSETQYF
few,TRBJ2-7,TRBV27,TRBD1,TGTGCCAGCAGTCGGGACAGGGTCTACGAGCAGTACTTC,CASSRDRVYEQYF
few,TRBJ2-7,TRBV2,.,TGTGCCAGCAGTGAGGGAATTCACGAGCAGTACTTC,CASSEGIHEQYF
.,TRBJ2-1,TRBV29-1,TRBD2,TGCAGCGTTGGGACTAGCGGGATGGGTAATGAGCAGTTCTTC,CSVGTSGMGNEQFF
.,TRBJ1-2,TRBV28,TRBD1,TGTGCCAGCAGTTCGCGGCGGGGACAGGGCGGTTATGGCTACACCTTC,CASSSRRGQGGYGYTF
few,TRBJ2-3,TRBV4-3,.,TGCGCCAGCAGCCAAGATGGAGCAGGGCCGCAGTATTTT,CASSQDGAGPQYF
.,TRBJ1-4,TRBV5-1,.,TGCGCCAGCAGCTCGGCAGGCGGCACTAATGAAAAACTGTTTTTT,CASSSAGGTNEKLFF
few,TRBJ2-7,TRBV5-1,.,TGCGCCAGCAGCACCCCCGGGCCCTCCTACGAGCAGTACTTC,CASSTPGPSYEQYF
.,TRBJ2-7,TRBV7-2,.,TGTGCCAGCAGCGGCACACCCGCCTACGAGCAGTACTTC,CASSGTPAYEQYF
.,TRBJ2-5,TRBV5-6,TRBD2,TGTGCCAGCAGCATCTGGACTAGCGGGGACCAAGAGACCCAGTACTTC,CASSIWTSGDQETQYF
few,TRBJ2-1,TRBV7-9,TRBD2,TGTGCCAGCAGCTTAGTCGGCGGGAGGCCTAAGGTTGAGCAGTTCTTC,CASSLVGGRPKVEQFF